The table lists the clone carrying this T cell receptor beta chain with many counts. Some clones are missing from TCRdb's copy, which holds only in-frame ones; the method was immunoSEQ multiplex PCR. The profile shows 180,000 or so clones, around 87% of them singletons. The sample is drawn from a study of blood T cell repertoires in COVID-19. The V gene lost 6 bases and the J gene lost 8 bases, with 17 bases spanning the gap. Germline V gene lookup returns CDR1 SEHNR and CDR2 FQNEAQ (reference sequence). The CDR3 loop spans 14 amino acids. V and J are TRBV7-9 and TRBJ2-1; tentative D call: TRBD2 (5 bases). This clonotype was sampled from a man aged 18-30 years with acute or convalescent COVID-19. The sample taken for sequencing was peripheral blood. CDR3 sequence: CASSRVLEGDEQFF. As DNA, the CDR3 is TGTGCCAGCAGTAGGGTGTTAGAGGGAGATGAGCAGTTCTTC.